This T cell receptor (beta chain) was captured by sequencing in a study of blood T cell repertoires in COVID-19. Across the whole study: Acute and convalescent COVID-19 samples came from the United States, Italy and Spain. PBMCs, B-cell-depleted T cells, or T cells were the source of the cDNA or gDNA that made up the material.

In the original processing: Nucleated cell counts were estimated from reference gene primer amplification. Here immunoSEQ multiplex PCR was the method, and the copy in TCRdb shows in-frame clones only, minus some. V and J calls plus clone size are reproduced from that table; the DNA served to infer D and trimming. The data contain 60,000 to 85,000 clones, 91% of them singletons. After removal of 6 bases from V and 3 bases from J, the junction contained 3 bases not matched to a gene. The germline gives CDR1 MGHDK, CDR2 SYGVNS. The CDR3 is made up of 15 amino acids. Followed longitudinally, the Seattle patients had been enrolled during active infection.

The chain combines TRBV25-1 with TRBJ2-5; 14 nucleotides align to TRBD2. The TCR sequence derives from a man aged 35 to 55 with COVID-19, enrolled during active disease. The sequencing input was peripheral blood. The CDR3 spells CASRGTSGGEETQYF. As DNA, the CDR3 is TGTGCCAGCAGGGGGACTAGCGGGGGCGAAGAGACCCAGTACTTC.